This T cell receptor (beta chain) was recovered during a study of T cell responses to AZD1222 COVID-19 vaccine. Notes on the study in general: Repertoires were obtained solely post-peak T cell response. It should be noted that donors were predominantly white British and more often female, and clonal diversity was possibly underestimated.

For this clone: Its antigen is undetermined.

Data came from immunoSEQ multiplex PCR; TCRdb stores just in-frame clones and leaves some out. Among 180,000 or so clones listed, approximately 93% were seen once. This TCR derives from an adult who received the AZD1222 COVID-19 vaccine. Sample: peripheral blood, taken 28 days after the second AZD1222 dose.

CDR3 sequence: CASRTHRELKPQHF. CDR3 DNA sequence: TGTGCCAGCAGAACTCACAGGGAGTTGAAGCCCCAGCATTTT. The gene calls are TRBV28 and TRBJ1-5, with a tentative D call TRBD1 (6 bases). The CDR3 has 14 residues. V lost 6 bases to trimming and J lost 8 bases, with 17 bases between them. Germline lookup yields CDR1 MDHEN and CDR2 SYDVKM.